The 31 T cell receptor beta chains given below trace back to one sample, sequenced in a study of control samples from healthy donors and cancer patients. The assay was immunoSEQ multiplex PCR, and TCRdb's table has in-frame clones only and misses some. The table shows 95,000 to 150,000 clones, with roughly 88% occurring only once. Sample: blood. The receptors were sampled from a man aged 35-49 years in good health.

J is TRBJ2-5 and V is TRBV6-2 or TRBV6-3; D call uncertain. CDR1 and CDR2 from the germline V gene are MNHEY and SVGEGT. Trimming pared 2 bases from V and 2 bases from J, leaving 3 bases between. The CDR3 totals 12 residues. The CDR3 DNA sequence: TGTGCCAGCAGTTACACACAAGAGACCCAGTACTTC. This encodes CASSYTQETQYF.

V gene TRBV12-3 or TRBV12-4 combines with J gene TRBJ1-6; D uncertain. There are 13 residues in the CDR3. V was clipped by 7 bases and J by 7 bases, with 11 bases between them. The CDR3 region is CASTRMENSPLHF. CDR3 DNA sequence: TGTGCCAGCACCAGGATGGAAAATTCACCCCTCCACTTT.

V is TRBV27 and J is TRBJ2-7, with D hard to call. This CDR3 is 13 amino acids long. V lost 2 bases and J 3 bases, leaving 8 bases between the germline ends. Looked up from germline, CDR1 is MNHEY and CDR2 is SMNVEV (reference sequence). The CDR3 DNA reads as TGTGCCAGCAGTTTAGTGAGAGACTACGAGCAGTACTTC. Residues: CASSLVRDYEQYF.

The gene calls are TRBV4-3 and TRBJ1-1; TRBD1 matches at 8 bases. Germline values: CDR1 LGHNA, CDR2 YSLEER. Losses at the gene ends were 2 bases for V and 4 bases for J; bases not matched to a gene: 6. The CDR3 covers 15 residues. The DNA for the CDR3 is TGCGCCAGCAGCCAAACCGGGACAGGACCCACTGAAGCTTTCTTT. Translation gives CASSQTGTGPTEAFF.

V gene TRBV24-1 combines with J gene TRBJ1-2, with 7 positions matching TRBD1. The CDR3 totals 15 residues. From germline, CDR1 is KGHDR and CDR2 SFDVKD. The trim removed 2 bases at V and 1 base at J, leaving 3 bases unmatched. This chain's CDR3 is CATSDSGQNNYGYTF. The CDR3 region has the DNA TGTGCCACCAGTGATTCGGGACAGAATAACTATGGCTACACCTTC.

In DNA form, the CDR3 reads TGCGCCAGCAGCCTGGCGGGCTCTGGAAACACCATATATTTT. This codes for CASSLAGSGNTIYF. The chain uses TRBV5-1 and TRBJ1-3; D remains unclear. Trimming cost V 4 bases and J 0 bases, with 8 bases left between them. The CDR3 runs to 14 residues. Germline V lookup: CDR1 SGHRS, CDR2 YFSETQ.

This chain uses TRBV9 with TRBJ1-2, with D perhaps matching TRBD1 (5 bases). Germline loops: CDR1 SGDLS, CDR2 YYNGEE. The CDR3 covers 13 residues. The V gene lost 3 bases and the J gene lost 3 bases, with 9 bases spanning the gap. CDR3 nucleotide sequence: TGTGCCAGCAGCGCAGGGTTATACTATGGCTACACCTTC. Amino acid sequence: CASSAGLYYGYTF.

This chain connects TRBV4-2 to TRBJ2-7; the D is unclear. CDR3 length: 15 residues. CDR1 LGHNA and CDR2 YNFKEQ come from the germline V gene. V dropped 0 bases and J dropped 2 bases, with 11 bases sitting between them. The CDR3 sequence is CASSQETRGAYEQYF. CDR3 bases: TGTGCCAGCAGCCAAGAAACCAGAGGTGCCTACGAGCAGTACTTC.

The V gene is TRBV4-2, the J gene TRBJ2-3; 13 positions agree with TRBD2. CDR3 length: 16 residues. Trimming removed 0 bases from V and 7 bases from J; junction bases left unmatched: 4. The germline CDR1 and CDR2 sequences are LGHNA and YNFKEQ. The CDR3 nucleotides are TGTGCCAGCAGCCAAGAACTAGCGGGGGGGTTTAATACGCAGTATTTT. Amino acids: CASSQELAGGFNTQYF.

V is TRBV3-1 (or the pseudogene TRBV3-2) and J is TRBJ2-7; D might be TRBD2 (6 bases). Germline CDR1 reads LGHDT; CDR2 reads YNNKEL (reference sequence). This CDR3 has 11 residues. V lost 6 bases, J lost 5 bases, and 8 bases lay in between. CDR3 sequence reads: CASSRRDEQYF. The CDR3 DNA reads as TGTGCCAGCAGTAGGAGGGACGAGCAGTACTTC.

The V gene is TRBV5-1, the J gene TRBJ1-2; a possible D gene is TRBD1 (6 bases). There are 15 residues in the CDR3. Per germline, CDR1 SGHRS and CDR2 YFSETQ. Trimming took 0 bases from V and 3 from J, leaving 12 bases between them. CDR3 in DNA: TGCGCCAGCAGCTTGGCTGGACAGAGTCACTATGGCTACACCTTC. Translated: CASSLAGQSHYGYTF.

The rearrangement links TRBV6-5 to TRBJ1-2; TRBD1 matches 7 bases. V lost 5 bases to trimming and J lost 8 bases; unmatched junction nucleotides: 2. Germline V CDR1 and CDR2: MNHEY, SVGAGI. This CDR3 is built from 11 residues. Here the CDR3 reads CASSQGGGYTF. The DNA of the CDR3 is TGTGCCAGCAGTCAGGGGGGCGGCTACACCTTC.

The chain joins TRBV18 to TRBJ2-1; no definite D call. The CDR3 sequence is 13 residues long. Trimming cost V 1 base and J 9 bases, with 10 bases left between them. Germline CDR1 reads KGHSH; CDR2 reads LQKENI. The CDR3 reads CASSPREGGEQFF. The CDR3 nucleotides read TGTGCCAGCTCACCACGAGAAGGTGGTGAGCAGTTCTTC.

This chain connects TRBV19 to TRBJ2-2; no clear D. This CDR3 spans 14 amino acids. Germline CDR1 is LNHDA and CDR2 is SQIVND (reference sequence). V shed 10 bases and J shed 0 bases, with 12 bases lying between them. Here the CDR3 reads CATKTRTNTGELFF. The DNA for the CDR3 is TGTGCCACTAAGACAAGAACGAACACCGGGGAGCTGTTTTTT. The full variable domain, its missing parts supplied by reference TRBV19 and TRBJ2-2, is DGGITQSPKYLFRKEGQNVTLSCEQNLNHDAMYWYRQDPGQGLRLIYYSQIVNDFQKGDIAEGYSVSREKKESFPLTVTSAQKNPTAFYLCATKTRTNTGELFFGEGSRLTVL.

DNA of the CDR3: TGTGCCAGCAGTGGGCGGGGGGTCACGGAGACCCAGTACTTC. It codes for CASSGRGVTETQYF. This chain connects TRBV2 to TRBJ2-5, with TRBD2 identical over 8 bases. The germline CDR1 and CDR2 sequences are SNHLY and FYNNEI. This CDR3 has 14 residues. V was pared by 4 bases and J by 5 bases, with 6 bases of the junction left unmatched.

CDR3 bases: TGTGCCATCAGCGGACGGGGGAGTTTGACAGATACGCAGTATTTT. This translates into CAISGRGSLTDTQYF. The genes are TRBV10-3 and TRBJ2-3; possible D gene TRBD2, 6 bases. Trimming removed 6 bases at V and 3 bases at J, with 16 bases between. Germline V lookup: CDR1 ENHRY, CDR2 SYGVKD. CDR3 size: 15 residues.

V gene TRBV2 combines with J gene TRBJ1-1; D is perhaps TRBD1 (5 bases). The CDR3 loop spans 15 amino acids. Trimming removed 6 bases at V and 3 bases at J, with 17 bases between. The germline CDR1 and CDR2 sequences are SNHLY and FYNNEI. Here the CDR3 reads CASRARAPEDTEAFF. In DNA form, the CDR3 reads TGTGCCAGCAGGGCCAGGGCCCCTGAGGACACTGAAGCTTTCTTT.

V usage is TRBV14 and J usage is TRBJ1-1; D is ambiguous. The CDR3 runs to 13 residues. The V gene lost 1 base and the J gene lost 4 bases, with 7 bases spanning the gap. Germline assignment: CDR1 SGHDN and CDR2 FVKESK. CDR3: CASSQGWVTEAFF. The CDR3 DNA is TGTGCCAGCAGCCAAGGATGGGTCACTGAAGCTTTCTTT. The full variable domain, in which reference TRBV14 and TRBJ1-1 provide the parts outside the CDR3, is EAGVTQFPSHSVIEKGQTVTLRCDPISGHDNLYWYRRVMGKEIKFLLHFVKESKQDESGMPNNRFLAERTGGTYSTLKVQPAELEDSGVYFCASSQGWVTEAFFGQGTRLTVV.

The chain has TRBV20-1 and TRBJ2-7; TRBD2 is a possible D gene (6 bases). The CDR3 spans 13 residues. Deletions cut 3 bases from V and 3 bases from J, with 12 bases between. CDR1 and CDR2 (germline): DFQATT, SNEGSKA (reference sequence). CDR3: CSASGGSSYEQYF. CDR3 coding DNA: TGCAGTGCTAGTGGGGGGAGTAGCTACGAGCAGTACTTC.

This clone showed up just a few times. The chain couples TRBV3-1 (or the pseudogene TRBV3-2) to TRBJ1-5; a possible D gene is TRBD1 (6 bases). Trimming left V 3 bases short and J 2 bases short, with 8 bases between. The CDR3 length is 14 residues. The germline CDR1 and CDR2 sequences are LGHDT and YNNKEL (reference sequence). The CDR3 spells CASSQGGGNQPQHF. The CDR3 DNA reads TGTGCCAGCAGCCAGGGGGGCGGCAATCAGCCCCAGCATTTT.

This sequence joins TRBV4-3 and TRBJ2-3; 10 bases map to TRBD1. Unmatched junction bases numbered 5, after V lost 5 bases and J lost 3 bases. The germline V gene encodes CDR1 LGHNA and CDR2 YSLEER. The CDR3 consists of 15 residues. The CDR3 DNA follows: TGCGCCAGCAGCGCCCGGGACAGGGGAACAGATACGCAGTATTTT. It translates to CASSARDRGTDTQYF.

This clone has a single count. The chain joins TRBV9 to TRBJ1-2, with TRBD1 as a possible D gene (6 bases). V was cut by 3 bases and J by 8 bases, with 14 bases left in between. In germline, CDR1 is SGDLS, CDR2 YYNGEE. The CDR3 is made up of 13 amino acids. The CDR3 loop is CASSEDRRGGYTF. As DNA, the CDR3 is TGTGCCAGCAGCGAAGACAGGAGAGGAGGCTACACCTTC.

The chain couples TRBV20-1 to TRBJ1-1; unclear D gene. The V end was cut by 3 bases, the J end by 11 bases, with 13 bases between. CDR1 is DFQATT and CDR2 is SNEGSKA in the germline V gene (reference sequence). This CDR3 comprises 11 residues. The CDR3 sequence: CSARKGTGAFF. Written as DNA, the CDR3 is TGCAGTGCTAGGAAGGGTACCGGGGCTTTCTTT.

V gene TRBV15 combines with J gene TRBJ2-5; 7 nucleotides line up with TRBD2. V shed 5 bases, J shed 4 bases, and the junction held 10 bases outside the gene matches. Germline assignment: CDR1 LNHNV and CDR2 YYDKDF (reference sequence). The CDR3 loop spans 15 amino acids. The CDR3 DNA reads TGTGCCACCAGCGCCTCTGTCGGGGGGTCAGAGACCCAGTACTTC. This encodes CATSASVGGSETQYF.

The V and J genes are TRBV7-9 and TRBJ2-1, with 10 bases lining up with TRBD1. Per the germline V gene, CDR1 is SEHNR and CDR2 is FQNEAQ (reference sequence). V lost 5 bases, J lost 4 bases, and 5 bases stayed unmatched. The CDR3 extends over 15 amino acids. Here the CDR3 reads CASSTRQGAYNEQFF. The DNA for the CDR3 is TGTGCCAGCAGCACCCGACAGGGGGCTTACAATGAGCAGTTCTTC.

The gene calls are TRBV19 and TRBJ2-2; D gene unclear. The CDR3 sequence is 11 residues long. Germline CDR1 and CDR2: LNHDA and SQIVND (reference sequence). The germline V and J ends were trimmed by 7 bases and 4 bases, with 4 bases remaining between them. CDR3 nucleotides: TGTGCCAGTACCGCCACCGGGGAGCTGTTTTTT. Its translation: CASTATGELFF. Supplemented by reference TRBV19 and TRBJ2-2, the full variable domain reads DGGITQSPKYLFRKEGQNVTLSCEQNLNHDAMYWYRQDPGQGLRLIYYSQIVNDFQKGDIAEGYSVSREKKESFPLTVTSAQKNPTAFYLCASTATGELFFGEGSRLTVL.

This chain joins TRBV18 and TRBJ2-5; TRBD1 matches 10 bases. This CDR3 spans 14 amino acids. V was pared by 3 bases and J by 7 bases, with 5 bases of the junction left unmatched. CDR1 and CDR2 (germline): KGHSH, LQKENI. The chain's CDR3 is CASSPDRGSRTQYF. CDR3 bases: TGTGCCAGCTCACCGGACAGGGGGTCTAGGACCCAGTACTTC.

The genes are TRBV7-2 and TRBJ2-7; TRBD2 aligns across 7 bases. CDR1 is SGHTA, CDR2 FQGNSA, per germline. The CDR3 spans 14 residues. Losses at the gene ends were 6 bases for V and 7 bases for J; bases not matched to a gene: 12. DNA for the CDR3: TGTGCCAGCAGTTATGGGGGGGAGTCGAGTGAGCAGTACTTC. This gives the protein CASSYGGESSEQYF.

About this clone: The sample carries other DNA sequences with the same CDR3. The rearrangement joins TRBV5-4 to TRBJ1-2, with TRBD1 matching 7 bases. The CDR3 consists of 13 residues. Germline CDR1 reads SGHNT; CDR2 reads YYREEE (reference sequence). The J segment lost 4 bases and the V segment lost 4 bases, leaving 4 bases of the junction unmatched. CDR3 bases: TGTGCCAGCAGCCTTTCAGGGGGCTATGGCTACACCTTC. Protein sequence: CASSLSGGYGYTF.

This chain connects TRBV9 to TRBJ2-7; maybe TRBD1 (6 bases). V was trimmed by 4 bases and J by 5 bases, leaving 16 bases between them. Germline CDR1 SGDLS, CDR2 YYNGEE. This CDR3 is built from 14 residues. For the CDR3, the DNA is TGTGCCAGCAGCCTAGACCAGGGGTCCAACGAGCAGTACTTC. Its translation is CASSLDQGSNEQYF. The variable domain in full, completed from reference TRBV9 and TRBJ2-7, reads DSGVTQTPKHLITATGQRVTLRCSPRSGDLSVYWYQQSLDQGLQFLIQYYNGEERAKGNILERFSAQQFPDLHSELNLSSLELGDSALYFCASSLDQGSNEQYFGPGTRLTVT.

The rearrangement uses TRBV6-1 and TRBJ1-5, with D hard to call. Germline V gives CDR1 MNHNS, CDR2 SASEGT. Trimming stripped 3 bases from V and 9 bases from J, with 12 bases between. The CDR3 has 13 residues. The CDR3 DNA reads TGTGCCAGCAGTGACCCGGGAATGCGGCCCCAGCATTTT. This sequence encodes CASSDPGMRPQHF.